This T cell receptor (beta chain) was identified during a study of cytomegalovirus exposure and HLA in healthy donors (dated by TCRdb to the late 2010s). Looking at the study overall: According to a later analysis, one platform produced both the 110 or so validation repertoires and the 550 to 800 repertoires of the first cohort. The study aimed to test whether cataloging public T cell receptors could reveal signatures of past pathogen exposure. In addition to the first cohort of around 670 subjects, a separate validation cohort of under 150 different subjects was used. High-throughput TCR immunosequencing, statistical association of individual TCRs with disease status, and machine learning were combined to predict cytomegalovirus infection status. What the work shows at the level of the full study, not this receptor alone: Across donors, most TCR sequences were observed very rarely, whereas some public TCRs were present in many individuals. The classifier was reported to diagnose cytomegalovirus status with high specificity and sensitivity in both the original cohort and the validation cohort. In vitro tests confirmed that a few of the cytomegalovirus-associated TCR beta chains recognize cytomegalovirus antigens. A later analysis lacked HLA typing for the validation cohort, so it scored co-occurrence in that cohort across all 120 repertoires. It was suggested by the authors that the approach could potentially be generalized to other disease states and immunological phenotypes. The study gave a list of some 150 TCR beta chains associated with cytomegalovirus. Of the cluster scores, approximately 94% were above 0 in a later analysis, which found that TCRs clustered in the first cohort also tended to co-occur in the roughly 130 validation repertoires.

Library method: the immunoSEQ multiplex PCR assay. Regarding the original processing steps: To diagnose cytomegalovirus status from the catalog of TCR beta chain sequences, a statistical classification framework was built. The table was pulled from immuneACCESS by TCRdb, which kept in-frame rearrangements only. Such tables lose some clones; where checked, under half of the loss comes from unresolved V genes, and the rest has no known cause. V, J and clone size derive from that table, while D and trimming were established from the DNA sequence. Recorded for this sample are around 150,000 clones; more than 80% of them occurred a single time. The ten largest clones take up about 2.9% of the sample. The donors were included in the validation cohort of over a hundred subjects, a group kept apart from the roughly 700-subject first cohort. As to this clone: It has no known antigen specificity. No base quality values were provided; no much bigger clone lies one nucleotide off.

The clonotype was recovered from a young woman in good health and CMV-seropositive. The sequenced sample consisted of PBMCs.

Here the CDR3 is given as CASSGGGMTNEKLFF. The nucleotides read TGTGCCAGCAGTGGGGGGGGAATGACTAATGAAAAACTGTTTTTT. This receptor chain uses TRBV28 and TRBJ1-4; matching of 5 bases hints at TRBD1 as the D gene. V is reduced by 5 bases and J by 2 bases, leaving a spacing of 12 bases between them. Per the germline V gene, MDHEN is the CDR1 and SYDVKM is the CDR2. The CDR3 measures 15 amino acids from cysteine to phenylalanine. The retained sequence is limited to the CDR3, 45 bases, with the frame set at the first base.